Listed here are 2 T cell receptor beta chains from one sample, sequenced in a study of blood T cell repertoires in COVID-19. The assay was immunoSEQ multiplex PCR, and TCRdb's table has in-frame clones only and misses some. The data contain about 370,000 clones, around 90% of them singletons. The sample comprised peripheral blood. These receptors were collected from a woman aged 25 to 39 with COVID-19, enrolled during active disease.

The chain couples TRBV7-9 to TRBJ2-7; 8 bases map to TRBD1. The V gene end was trimmed by 1 base and the J gene end by 4 bases; junction bases not matched to a gene: 9. The CDR3 consists of 16 residues. Germline CDR1 SEHNR, CDR2 FQNEAQ (reference sequence). CDR3 sequence: CASSLDLGQGVYEQYF. The CDR3 DNA is TGTGCCAGCAGCTTAGATCTTGGACAGGGTGTATACGAGCAGTACTTC.

Only one count was recorded for this clone. CDR3 nucleotides: TGTGCCAGCAGCGTAACAGCGGGTGAGCAGTTCTTC. Protein: CASSVTAGEQFF. The chain recombines TRBV9 with TRBJ2-1; tentative D call: TRBD2 (6 bases). The V gene's germline CDR1 is SGDLS and CDR2 YYNGEE. CDR3 length: 12 amino acids. The germline V and J ends were trimmed by 1 base and 9 bases, with 8 bases remaining between them.